The 30 T cell receptor beta chains listed next were all sequenced from one sample in a study of control samples from healthy donors and cancer patients. Method: immunoSEQ multiplex PCR; TCRdb's copy keeps in-frame clones and lacks some. The data show approximately 170,000 clones, with 88% seen just once and roughly 5.3% held by the top ten. Sequences were obtained from blood. Every receptor here comes from a woman aged 25 to 39 in good health.

The chain links TRBV6-1 to TRBJ2-5, with 10 bases fitting TRBD2. Trimming removed 2 bases from V and 4 bases from J; junction bases left unmatched: 7. CDR1 MNHNS and CDR2 SASEGT come from the germline V gene. The CDR3 consists of 16 residues. CDR3 bases: TGTGCCAGCAGTGAACGGGCTAGCGGGAGTGGAGAGACCCAGTACTTC. It translates to CASSERASGSGETQYF.

This chain links TRBV12-3 or TRBV12-4 with TRBJ2-1, with D uncertain. The CDR3 sequence is 11 residues long. The germline V and J ends were trimmed by 3 bases and 7 bases, with 4 bases remaining between them. CDR3 sequence: CASSFGNEQFF. The CDR3 bases are TGTGCCAGCAGTTTTGGGAATGAGCAGTTCTTC.

This clone has a single count. The chain couples TRBV2 to TRBJ1-2; D perhaps matches TRBD1 (6 bases). CDR1 is SNHLY and CDR2 is FYNNEI in the germline V gene. This CDR3 has 13 amino acids. Trimming left V 3 bases short and J 2 bases short, with 7 bases between. For the CDR3, the DNA is TGTGCCAGCAGTGATCAGGGGAACTATGGCTACACCTTC. Translation gives CASSDQGNYGYTF.

This chain joins TRBV5-1 and TRBJ1-4; D might be TRBD1 (6 bases). V lost 2 bases to trimming and J lost 5 bases, with 10 bases between them. The CDR3 is 14 residues long. Germline assignment: CDR1 SGHRS and CDR2 YFSETQ. This CDR3 is CASSFGTLNEKLFF. The CDR3 bases are TGCGCCAGCAGCTTCGGGACACTGAATGAAAAACTGTTTTTT.

This chain connects TRBV4-2 to TRBJ2-1, with 8 bases lining up with TRBD2. The CDR3 has 16 amino acids. The V and J ends lost 0 bases and 7 bases, in that order; junction bases with no gene match: 8. The germline V gene encodes CDR1 LGHNA and CDR2 YNFKEQ. The CDR3 loop reads CASSQDEASGLNEQFF. For the CDR3, the DNA is TGTGCCAGCAGCCAAGATGAGGCTAGCGGGTTGAATGAGCAGTTCTTC.

The rearrangement uses TRBV30 and TRBJ2-6, with 11 bases that match TRBD2. V was clipped by 0 bases and J by 2 bases; unmatched bases: 3. Germline CDR1 and CDR2: GTSNPN and SVGIG (reference sequence). The CDR3 runs to 17 residues. CDR3 protein: CAWSVSGGVPGANVLTF. The CDR3 nucleotides read TGTGCCTGGAGTGTTAGCGGGGGGGTACCTGGGGCCAACGTCCTGACTTTC.

A few counts support this clone. Other nucleotide sequences in the sample specify the same CDR3. J is TRBJ2-2 and V is TRBV6-1, with D uncertain. The CDR3 length is 13 residues. Germline V gene lookup returns CDR1 MNHNS and CDR2 SASEGT. V lost 3 bases and J lost 4, with 6 bases in between. The CDR3 protein is CASSERTTGELFF. CDR3 nucleotide sequence: TGTGCCAGCAGTGAGAGGACCACCGGGGAGCTGTTTTTT.

This clone was found once. The V and J genes are TRBV3-1 (or the pseudogene TRBV3-2) and TRBJ2-1, with 9 bases lining up with TRBD2. The CDR3 has 15 residues. The V segment lost 2 bases and the J segment 2 bases; nucleotides outside the gene matches: 1. Germline V gene sequence: CDR1 LGHDT, CDR2 YNNKEL (reference sequence). DNA for the CDR3: TGTGCCAGCAGCCAAAGCGGGAGGACCTACAATGAGCAGTTCTTC. As protein: CASSQSGRTYNEQFF.

V is TRBV11-3 and J is TRBJ2-2, with 10 bases fitting TRBD1. The CDR3 contains 16 residues. The germline gives CDR1 SGHNT, CDR2 YENEEA. The junction had 6 bases not matched to a gene; V was cut back by 5 bases and J by 3 bases. The DNA of the CDR3 is TGTGCCAGCAGCCCCTCCGGGACAGGGGACACCGGGGAGCTGTTTTTT. Residues: CASSPSGTGDTGELFF.

The chain is built from TRBV27 and TRBJ2-1; D remains unclear. Trimming pared 0 bases from V and 9 bases from J, leaving 15 bases between. The CDR3 has 15 residues. Germline loops: CDR1 MNHEY, CDR2 SMNVEV (reference sequence). The CDR3 nucleotides read TGTGCCAGCAGTTTATCGAAGGCAGTGTCGCGTGAGCAGTTCTTC. Translated, it gives CASSLSKAVSREQFF.

This clone came up once. The V gene is TRBV2, the J gene TRBJ2-7; 7 nucleotides match TRBD1. Losses at the gene ends were 3 bases for V and 2 bases for J; bases not matched to a gene: 13. Germline-derived CDR1 and CDR2 are SNHLY and FYNNEI. The CDR3 is 17 amino acids. The CDR3 reads CASSEQAIRTGTYEQYF. CDR3 DNA: TGTGCCAGCAGTGAGCAAGCTATCCGGACAGGTACCTACGAGCAGTACTTC.

The rearrangement joins TRBV5-1 to TRBJ2-1, with 12 bases matching TRBD2. The CDR3 runs to 17 residues. V trimming: 1 base; J trimming: 7 bases; junction bases outside the gene matches: 9. Per germline, CDR1 SGHRS and CDR2 YFSETQ. The CDR3 DNA reads TGCGCCAGCAGCTTGTACGTGTCGACTAGCGGGAGAAATGAGCAGTTCTTC. Protein sequence: CASSLYVSTSGRNEQFF.

The rearrangement links TRBV6-4 to TRBJ2-1, with 14 bases matching TRBD2. The germline CDR1 and CDR2 sequences are MRHNA and SNTAGT. The CDR3 contains 17 residues. The junction had 4 bases not matched to a gene; V was cut back by 2 bases and J by 4 bases. The CDR3 DNA follows: TGTGCCAGCAGTGACCCCGGACTAGCGGGAGGTTACAATGAGCAGTTCTTC. This translates into CASSDPGLAGGYNEQFF.

The rearrangement uses TRBV10-3 and TRBJ2-3; D call uncertain. With 4 bases removed from V and 5 bases from J, the gap between germline ends came to 4 bases. This CDR3 is 11 amino acids long. In germline, CDR1 is ENHRY, CDR2 SYGVKD. The CDR3 coding sequence is TGTGCCATCAGTGCCAAAGATACGCAGTATTTT. Translating gives CAISAKDTQYF.

This chain links TRBV12-3 or TRBV12-4 with TRBJ1-2, with D unresolved. The V gene lost 6 bases and the J gene lost 2 bases, with 7 bases spanning the gap. The length of the CDR3 is 12 residues. Written as DNA, the CDR3 is TGTGCCAGCAGCGTGGCAAACTATGGCTACACCTTC. Protein: CASSVANYGYTF.

The V and J genes are TRBV2 and TRBJ1-2; no firm D call. Trimming removed 0 bases at V and 8 bases at J, with 7 bases between. Germline CDR1 reads SNHLY; CDR2 reads FYNNEI. The CDR3 extends over 12 amino acids. The CDR3 reads CASSEALQGYTF. For the CDR3, the DNA is TGTGCCAGCAGTGAAGCGCTTCAGGGCTACACCTTC.

The chain employs TRBV2 and TRBJ2-7; weak D call: TRBD1 (5 bases). With 7 bases removed from V and 1 base from J, the gap between germline ends came to 11 bases. From germline, CDR1 is SNHLY and CDR2 FYNNEI. The CDR3 sequence is 13 residues long. The CDR3 nucleotides are TGTGCCAGCATGACAGAAGCTTCCTACGAGCAGTACTTC. Translation: CASMTEASYEQYF.

The chain has TRBV15 and TRBJ1-4, with D uncertain. Looked up from germline, CDR1 is LNHNV and CDR2 is YYDKDF (reference sequence). This CDR3 spans 14 amino acids. Trimming took 3 bases from V and 0 from J, leaving 5 bases between them. In DNA, the CDR3 is TGTGCCACCAGCAGGACGTCAACTAATGAAAAACTGTTTTTT. Translation: CATSRTSTNEKLFF.

V is TRBV7-9 and J is TRBJ2-7, with 11 bases aligning to TRBD1. CDR1 and CDR2 (germline): SEHNR, FQNEAQ (reference sequence). The CDR3 has 15 amino acids. V trimming: 2 bases; J trimming: 3 bases; junction bases outside the gene matches: 3. In DNA form, the CDR3 reads TGTGCCAGCAGCTTATCCGGGACAGGGGGCTACGAGCAGTACTTC. This gives the protein CASSLSGTGGYEQYF.

The genes are TRBV20-1 and TRBJ2-6; D is undetermined. V was cut by 6 bases and J by 4 bases, with 4 bases left in between. CDR3 size: 11 residues. Germline V gene lookup returns CDR1 DFQATT and CDR2 SNEGSKA (reference sequence). CDR3 in amino acids: CSAVGANVLTF. CDR3 nucleotides: TGCAGTGCAGTCGGGGCCAACGTCCTGACTTTC.

This chain uses TRBV2 with TRBJ1-2, with a tentative D call TRBD1 (5 bases). This CDR3 has 13 residues. V was pared by 4 bases and J by 3 bases, with 9 bases between. Germline assignment: CDR1 SNHLY and CDR2 FYNNEI. The CDR3 region has the DNA TGTGCCAGCAGTGTGAAGGGGCACTATGGCTACACCTTC. Its translation: CASSVKGHYGYTF.

The chain recombines TRBV7-2 with TRBJ1-1, with TRBD1 matching over 7 bases. The V gene's germline CDR1 is SGHTA and CDR2 FQGNSA. CDR3 length: 14 amino acids. V was clipped by 8 bases and J by 1 base; unmatched bases: 7. CDR3: CASGGGAGNTEAFF. CDR3 nucleotide sequence: TGTGCCAGCGGAGGGGGCGCCGGGAACACTGAAGCTTTCTTT.

This clone appeared a few times. J is TRBJ2-7 and V is TRBV27, with D possibly being TRBD2 (5 bases). V was cut by 4 bases and J by 7 bases, with 11 bases left in between. Germline V gene sequence: CDR1 MNHEY, CDR2 SMNVEV (reference sequence). The CDR3 runs 12 residues. The CDR3 nucleotides are TGTGCCAGCAGTTCCCCTGGAGGAGAGCAGTACTTC. The encoded protein is CASSSPGGEQYF.

The CDR3 sequence: CASSPTGDPKSPNGEAFF. In DNA, the CDR3 is TGTGCCAGCAGCCCCACAGGTGACCCAAAGAGCCCTAACGGTGAAGCTTTCTTT. The chain recombines TRBV5-6 with TRBJ1-1; possible D gene TRBD1, 5 bases. V was shortened by 4 bases and J by 7 bases, with 29 bases between the two germline ends. The CDR3 runs 18 residues. Germline CDR1 and CDR2: SGHDT and YYEEEE.

CDR3 protein: CASRTGAGNTIYF. CDR3 coding DNA: TGTGCCAGCAGGACAGGGGCTGGAAACACCATATATTTT. The rearrangement links TRBV19 to TRBJ1-3; 9 nucleotides agree with TRBD1. This CDR3 comprises 13 residues. Germline V CDR1 and CDR2: LNHDA, SQIVND (reference sequence). V shed 9 bases, J shed 2 bases, and the junction held 2 bases outside the gene matches. Full variable domain (outside the CDR3, taken from reference TRBV19 and TRBJ1-3): DGGITQSPKYLFRKEGQNVTLSCEQNLNHDAMYWYRQDPGQGLRLIYYSQIVNDFQKGDIAEGYSVSREKKESFPLTVTSAQKNPTAFYLCASRTGAGNTIYFGEGSWLTVV.

The chain combines TRBV5-5 with TRBJ2-6, with D hard to call. CDR3 length: 17 residues. Trimming cost V 0 bases and J 5 bases, with 15 bases left between them. CDR1 SGHKS and CDR2 YYEKEE come from the germline V gene (reference sequence). This CDR3 reads CASSLVEKGRRANVLTF. DNA for the CDR3: TGTGCCAGCAGCTTGGTGGAGAAGGGCCGGCGGGCCAACGTCCTGACTTTC.

V gene TRBV5-1 combines with J gene TRBJ2-1; TRBD2 might be the D (5 bases). The CDR3 runs 14 residues. CDR1 and CDR2 (germline): SGHRS, YFSETQ. V dropped 6 bases and J dropped 8 bases, with 18 bases sitting between them. CDR3 sequence (DNA): TGCGCCAGCACCCATGAGTTGAGGGTTTATGAGCAGTTCTTC. Amino acid sequence: CASTHELRVYEQFF.

V usage is TRBV9 and J usage is TRBJ1-2, with D tentatively TRBD1 (5 bases). V shed 5 bases and J shed 8 bases, with 19 bases lying between them. The CDR3 sequence is 14 residues long. CDR1 is SGDLS and CDR2 is YYNGEE in the germline V gene. The DNA of the CDR3 is TGTGCCAGCAGTGGGAATTCTGCGTACAGGGGCTACACCTTC. Translating it yields CASSGNSAYRGYTF. Looking up the rest from reference TRBV9 and TRBJ1-2 gives the full variable domain: DSGVTQTPKHLITATGQRVTLRCSPRSGDLSVYWYQQSLDQGLQFLIQYYNGEERAKGNILERFSAQQFPDLHSELNLSSLELGDSALYFCASSGNSAYRGYTFGSGTRLTVV.

This clone was recorded only once. J is TRBJ2-3 and V is TRBV10-3, with 8 positions matching TRBD2. The germline V gene encodes CDR1 ENHRY and CDR2 SYGVKD. This CDR3 contains 13 residues. The V gene end was trimmed by 7 bases and the J gene end by 3 bases; junction bases not matched to a gene: 3. CDR3 coding DNA: TGTGCCATCATAGCGGGGAGTACAGATACGCAGTATTTT. The encoded protein is CAIIAGSTDTQYF.

The chain joins TRBV4-1 to TRBJ2-7; 11 nucleotides align to TRBD2. The CDR3 consists of 14 residues. Per germline, CDR1 MGHRA and CDR2 YSYEKL. The CDR3 here is CASGMGLAEREQYF. Written as DNA, the CDR3 is TGCGCGAGCGGGATGGGACTAGCGGAGAGGGAGCAGTACTTC.